A selection of T cell receptor beta chains follows, all from one sample in a study of T cells in Graves' hyperthyroidism and ophthalmopathy. TCRdb recomputed calls from the multiplex PCR reads with MiXCR, one row per CDR3 protein. The table shows roughly 500,000 distinct CDR3 sequences, with 35% to 55% occurring only once. The sample consisted of peripheral blood or thyroid tissue (not recorded which). The receptors here all came from an adult woman with Graves' disease, either hyperthyroidism or ophthalmopathy (not recorded which). The CDR3 runs from the conserved cysteine through the conserved F or W. A D gene is named only where the DNA matches it firmly. Expanded clones get a size class; other rows say once, few or many, or leave the size out.

J	V	D	size	DNA	CDR3
TRBJ1-1	TRBV10-3	.	many	TGTGCCATCAGTGGAGCAGGAGTGAACACTGAAGCTTTCTTT	CAISGAGVNTEAFF
TRBJ1-1	TRBV2	.	many	TGTGCCAGCAGTGAAGCGCGGCAGGGAGAAGCTTTCTTT	CASSEARQGEAFF
TRBJ2-7	TRBV29-1	TRBD1	many	TGCAGCGCCGGACAGGGGGGCTACGAGCAGTACTTC	CSAGQGGYEQYF
TRBJ1-3	TRBV15	.	many	TGTGCCACCAGCAGTGACAGAGGAAACACCATATATTTT	CATSSDRGNTIYF
TRBJ2-7	TRBV7-9	.	.	TGTGCCAGCAGCACCTACACCGCGTCCTACGAGCAGTACTTC	CASSTYTASYEQYF
TRBJ2-2	TRBV29-1	.	.	TGCAGCGTTGTCCATGGAACCGGGGAGCTGTTTTTT	CSVVHGTGELFF
TRBJ2-7	TRBV29-1	TRBD2	.	TGCAGCGTCATTGCACCCAGGGGCTTAGCGGGGGGCTACGAGCAGTACTTC	CSVIAPRGLAGGYEQYF
TRBJ1-1	TRBV11-2	.	.	TGTGCCAGCAGCTCCGGACGGATCGGAGCTTTCTTT	CASSSGRIGAFF
TRBJ1-4	TRBV24-1	.	.	TGTGCCACCAGTGAGGCCGGGGATCATGAAAAACTGTTTTTT	CATSEAGDHEKLFF
TRBJ2-2	TRBV19	.	many	TGTGCCAGTAGTATAGACCGAGGCTACCTCACCGGGGAGCTGTTTTTT	CASSIDRGYLTGELFF
TRBJ2-7	TRBV29-1	TRBD2	.	TGCAGCGTTGTGGGACTGACTAGCGGGACGTGGGAGCAGTACTTC	CSVVGLTSGTWEQYF
TRBJ1-6	TRBV28	TRBD1	many	TGTGCCAGCAGACCTCGACAGGGGGCGCGTTCACCCCTCCACTTT	CASRPRQGARSPLHF
TRBJ2-5	TRBV15	TRBD1	.	TGTGCCACCAGCCTTGACAGGGGATGGGAGACCCAGTACTTC	CATSLDRGWETQYF
TRBJ1-4	TRBV19	.	.	TGTGCCAGTAGATTTCGCCGGGCCCAGAGTGAAAAACTGTTTTTT	CASRFRRAQSEKLFF
TRBJ2-5	TRBV7-6	.	many	TGTGCCAGCAGGCGGCGTGATAAGGGGACCCAGTACTTC	CASRRRDKGTQYF
TRBJ2-7	TRBV24-1	.	.	TGTGCCACCAGTGATAGCCCGCAGGGCTACGAGCAGTACTTC	CATSDSPQGYEQYF
TRBJ2-7	TRBV28	.	.	TGTGCCAGCAGTCCCGGGACGGTGCCCTACGGGCAGTACTTC	CASSPGTVPYGQYF
TRBJ1-1	TRBV29-1	.	.	TGCAGCAGTTCACGGGGGCGCGACACTGAAGCTTTCTTT	CSSSRGRDTEAFF
TRBJ2-7	TRBV6-6	.	many	TGTGCCAGCAGCAAAGGACAGACGAGCTCCTACGAGCAGTACTTC	CASSKGQTSSYEQYF
TRBJ2-3	TRBV7-8	.	many	TGTGCCAGCAGCTTAGACAGTAGCACAGATACGCAGTATTTT	CASSLDSSTDTQYF
TRBJ2-2	TRBV6-6	TRBD2	few	TGTGCCAGCACCGAAGACTTCGGGACTAAGACCGGGGAGCTGTTTTTT	CASTEDFGTKTGELFF
TRBJ1-2	TRBV6-6	.	.	TGTGCCAGCAGTTTAGCGACATCGCCTTATGGCTACACCTTC	CASSLATSPYGYTF
TRBJ1-6	TRBV10-3	.	.	TGTGCCATCAACCCAGGGCAAGGTTCACCCCTCCACTTT	CAINPGQGSPLHF
TRBJ2-5	TRBV15	.	many	TGTGCCACCGGTTTGCGCCAAGAGACCCAGTACTTC	CATGLRQETQYF
TRBJ1-3	TRBV19	.	many	TGTGCCAGTAGGGCCCCGGACAAGCTCTCTGGAAACACCATATATTTT	CASRAPDKLSGNTIYF
TRBJ2-7	TRBV6-1	.	many	TGTGCCAGCAGTGAAGAGGCGGAGAGCTCCTACGAGCAGTACTTC	CASSEEAESSYEQYF
TRBJ2-7	TRBV10-1	.	many	TGCGCCAGTAGCTCAGGGTTAACCTACGAGCAGTACTTC	CASSSGLTYEQYF
TRBJ2-7	TRBV11-1	.	.	TGTGCCAGCGCCCAGAGCCTCTCCTACGAGCAGTACTTC	CASAQSLSYEQYF
TRBJ2-5	TRBV24-1	TRBD1	.	TGTGCCATCGCACAGGGGCCGACGGAGACCCAGTACTTC	CAIAQGPTETQYF
TRBJ2-5	TRBV7-2	TRBD2	few	TGTGCCAGCAGCCGGACTAGCGGAGGAGGACAAGAGACCCAGTACTTC	CASSRTSGGGQETQYF
TRBJ1-1	TRBV10-2	TRBD1	many	TGTGCCAGCAGGACCGGGACAGCGAACACTGAAGCTTTCTTT	CASRTGTANTEAFF
TRBJ2-2	TRBV7-6	.	.	TGTGCCAGCAGCCACCAGACTGCGAACACCGGGGAGCTGTTTTTT	CASSHQTANTGELFF
TRBJ2-7	TRBV10-3	.	.	TGTGCCATCACCGAGCGCCTGGACAGTCGGTCGTACGAGCAGTACTTC	CAITERLDSRSYEQYF
TRBJ1-2	TRBV2	.	once	TGTGCCAGCAGTACGGAAAGGACTAACTATGGCTACACCTTC	CASSTERTNYGYTF
TRBJ2-7	TRBV2	TRBD1	many	TGTGCCAGCATATGGGGGACAGGGGCCTACGAGCAGTACTTC	CASIWGTGAYEQYF
TRBJ1-3	TRBV30	.	few	TGTGCCTGGATCCCCCCGATCTGGAGAAACACCATATATTTT	CAWIPPIWRNTIYF
TRBJ1-1	TRBV5-4	.	.	TGTGCCAGCAGCTTAGGAATTGGGGGCACTGAAGCTTTCTTT	CASSLGIGGTEAFF
TRBJ2-7	TRBV7-9	.	many	TGTGCCAGCAGCACCACGCCGACAGATTACGAGCAGTACTTC	CASSTTPTDYEQYF
TRBJ2-7	TRBV20-1	TRBD2	.	TGCAGTGCTAGGTCTAGCGGGAGCTTGTACTTC	CSARSSGSLYF
TRBJ1-1	TRBV10-3	.	many	TGTGCCATCAGTGAGGACGGCATGAACACTGAAGCTTTCTTT	CAISEDGMNTEAFF
TRBJ2-1	TRBV7-9	TRBD2	.	TGTGCCAGCAGCAGGGAGACTAGCGGGAGGAATGAGCAGTTCTTC	CASSRETSGRNEQFF
TRBJ1-2	TRBV12-3/TRBV12-4	TRBD1	few	TGTGCCAGCAGTTCGACAGGGACTGGCTACACCTTC	CASSSTGTGYTF